Following are 3 T cell receptor beta chains from one sample sequenced in a study of T cells after posttransplantation cyclophosphamide. Only in-frame clones appear in the TCRdb table, and some are missing; sequencing was by immunoSEQ multiplex PCR. Among approximately 23,000 clones listed, roughly 82% were seen once. Source material: PBMCs. The receptors derive from a woman between 55 and 75 years old with a blood cancer, CMV-positive, and with a related stem cell donor.

The rearrangement joins TRBV7-2 to TRBJ2-2; weak D call: TRBD2 (6 bases). Trimming left V 5 bases short and J 3 bases short, with 19 bases between. Germline V gene sequence: CDR1 SGHTA, CDR2 FQGNSA. The CDR3 is made up of 17 amino acids. The CDR3 sequence: CASSPRAVRGYTGELFF. CDR3 nucleotide sequence: TGTGCCAGCAGCCCGCGGGCAGTACGGGGGTACACCGGGGAGCTGTTTTTT.

CDR3 protein: CASRTPGLAGNEQFF. The CDR3 DNA is TGTGCCAGCAGGACTCCGGGACTAGCGGGTAATGAGCAGTTCTTC. The chain is built from TRBV6-5 and TRBJ2-1; 12 nucleotides align to TRBD2. V gave up 6 bases and J gave up 7 bases; unmatched junction bases: 7. Per the germline V gene, CDR1 is MNHEY and CDR2 is SVGAGI. The CDR3 has 15 amino acids.

The rearrangement uses TRBV29-1 and TRBJ1-5; D gene ambiguous. Germline loops: CDR1 SQVTM, CDR2 ANQGSEA. This CDR3 is built from 15 residues. V lost 4 bases to trimming and J lost 0 bases, with 13 bases between them. The CDR3 DNA follows: TGCAGCGTTGGATTCGGTAGTGATAGCAATCAGCCCCAGCATTTT. The encoded protein is CSVGFGSDSNQPQHF.